This is a list of T cell receptor beta chains from one sample in a study of blood T cell repertoires in COVID-19. Assay used: immunoSEQ multiplex PCR; TCRdb lists only in-frame clones, some missing. Here the sample spans about 280,000 clones, approximately 80% being singletons. Sequenced input: PBMCs or T cells enriched from blood (not recorded which). These receptors were collected from a man aged 35 to 55 who had been exposed to COVID-19. Both conserved end residues are part of each CDR3. A D gene is named only where the DNA matches it firmly. Expanded clones get a size class; other rows say once, few or many, or leave the size out.

d_call,v_call,clone_size,j_call,cdr3_aa,cdr3_nt
-,TRBV11-3,-,TRBJ2-3,CASSAEGWSTDTQYF,TGTGCCAGCAGCGCGGAGGGTTGGAGCACAGATACGCAGTATTTT
-,TRBV11-3,-,TRBJ1-2,CASSLGGSPYGYTF,TGTGCCAGCAGCTTAGGAGGGTCCCCCTATGGCTACACCTTC
TRBD1,TRBV5-6,-,TRBJ1-4,CASSVAGTGNEKLFF,TGTGCCAGCAGCGTAGCTGGGACAGGGAATGAAAAACTGTTTTTT
-,TRBV24-1,-,TRBJ2-3,CATSDDRQTPQYF,TGTGCCACCAGTGATGATCGACAGACCCCGCAGTATTTT
TRBD1,TRBV6-5,-,TRBJ2-7,CASSYSGTGGEQYF,TGTGCCAGCAGTTACTCCGGGACAGGGGGCGAGCAGTACTTC
TRBD1,TRBV19,-,TRBJ2-2,CASSLRGLIGELFF,TGTGCCAGTAGTCTCAGGGGGCTGATCGGGGAGCTGTTTTTT
-,TRBV7-2,-,TRBJ1-6,CASSLGRVPNSPLHF,TGTGCCAGCAGCTTAGGGAGGGTACCCAATTCACCCCTCCACTTT
-,TRBV29-1,-,TRBJ2-7,CSVDSGGDYEQYF,TGCAGCGTTGACAGCGGAGGAGACTACGAGCAGTACTTC
TRBD1,TRBV4-1,-,TRBJ1-5,CASSPRDRGFQPQHF,TGCGCCAGCAGCCCCCGGGACAGGGGATTTCAGCCCCAGCATTTT
-,TRBV19,-,TRBJ1-2,CASSINLSGYTF,TGTGCCAGTAGTATAAATTTATCTGGCTACACCTTC
-,TRBV29-1,-,TRBJ2-3,CSVDLGRGSDTQYF,TGCAGCGTTGACCTCGGCAGGGGCTCAGATACGCAGTATTTT
TRBD2,TRBV6-6,few,TRBJ2-2,CASSPRPSGRGAGELFF,TGTGCCAGCAGTCCGCGACCTAGCGGAAGGGGAGCCGGGGAGCTGTTTTTT
-,TRBV24-1,-,TRBJ2-1,CATRTEGNEQFF,TGTGCCACCAGAACAGAGGGCAATGAGCAGTTCTTC
-,TRBV11-2,-,TRBJ1-2,CASSLDLGISSSYYGYTF,TGTGCCAGCAGCTTAGATCTCGGTATCTCAAGTTCCTACTATGGCTACACCTTC
-,TRBV20-1,-,TRBJ2-7,CSADDTHEQYF,TGCAGTGCTGACGACACCCACGAGCAGTACTTC
TRBD1,TRBV11-3,once,TRBJ2-3,CASSLDRDRGVLGTDTQYF,TGTGCCAGCAGCTTAGATCGCGACAGGGGGGTCTTGGGCACAGATACGCAGTATTTT
TRBD1,TRBV19,once,TRBJ1-3,CASGGQYDTIYF,TGTGCCAGTGGGGGACAGTATGACACCATATATTTT
-,TRBV7-6,-,TRBJ2-1,CASSLQGESYNEQFF,TGTGCCAGCAGCTTACAAGGGGAATCCTACAATGAGCAGTTCTTC
-,TRBV19,-,TRBJ2-6,CASSIPGSGANVLTF,TGTGCCAGTAGTATTCCCGGCTCTGGGGCCAACGTCCTGACTTTC
-,TRBV19,few,TRBJ1-1,CASRDGGENTEAFF,TGTGCCAGTAGAGATGGAGGGGAAAACACTGAAGCTTTCTTT
TRBD2,TRBV5-1,once,TRBJ2-6,CASSLLASGVSGANVLTF,TGCGCCAGCAGCTTGTTGGCTAGCGGGGTCTCTGGGGCCAACGTCCTGACTTTC
-,TRBV7-9,-,TRBJ2-1,CASSLGLAFASRRDEQFF,TGTGCCAGCAGCTTAGGCTTAGCTTTTGCTAGCCGTCGGGATGAGCAGTTCTTC
-,TRBV12-5,-,TRBJ2-7,CASGWGQVYEQYF,TGTGCTAGTGGTTGGGGACAAGTCTACGAGCAGTACTTC
TRBD2,TRBV7-3,-,TRBJ2-1,CASSLLAGVYNEQFF,TGTGCCAGCAGCTTACTAGCGGGAGTCTACAATGAGCAGTTCTTC
-,TRBV2,few,TRBJ1-5,CASRFASRGSNQPQHF,TGTGCCAGCAGGTTCGCCTCGCGAGGTAGCAATCAGCCCCAGCATTTT
TRBD1,TRBV5-1,once,TRBJ2-6,CASTGHEGGRQGRANVLTF,TGCGCCAGCACTGGCCATGAAGGGGGCCGACAGGGGAGGGCCAACGTCCTGACTTTC
-,TRBV25-1,-,TRBJ2-7,CATPQGSYEQYF,TGTGCCACCCCACAGGGTAGCTACGAGCAGTACTTC
TRBD1,TRBV23-1,-,TRBJ2-5,CASSQGDWTGPLVETQYF,TGCGCCAGCAGTCAAGGGGATTGGACAGGGCCTCTCGTAGAGACCCAGTACTTC
-,TRBV19,-,TRBJ1-2,CASGLSYGYTF,TGTGCCAGTGGGCTTTCCTATGGCTACACCTTC
-,TRBV27,-,TRBJ1-2,CASSLEGTGNYGYTF,TGTGCCAGCAGTTTAGAGGGCACCGGTAACTATGGCTACACCTTC
TRBD1,TRBV28,-,TRBJ1-1,CASSLFPRTGKVPEAFF,TGTGCCAGCAGTTTATTCCCCAGGACAGGGAAGGTCCCTGAAGCTTTCTTT
TRBD1,TRBV5-1,once,TRBJ1-4,CASRTNPEGGTNEKLFF,TGCGCCAGCCGAACAAACCCAGAAGGGGGCACAAATGAAAAACTGTTTTTT
-,TRBV7-6,-,TRBJ2-1,CASSLSGSVYNEQFF,TGTGCCAGCAGCTTATCAGGTAGCGTCTACAATGAGCAGTTCTTC
-,TRBV30,-,TRBJ2-7,CAWSPAGGPYEQYF,TGTGCCTGGAGCCCAGCCGGGGGGCCCTACGAGCAGTACTTC
TRBD1,TRBV19,few,TRBJ1-5,CASSTIQGANQPQHF,TGTGCCAGTAGTACGATACAGGGGGCTAATCAGCCCCAGCATTTT
-,TRBV6-5,-,TRBJ1-3,CASSYSEAGNTIYF,TGTGCCAGCAGTTACTCGGAGGCTGGAAACACCATATATTTT
-,TRBV7-9,-,TRBJ1-2,CASSPRGSYGYTF,TGTGCCAGCAGTCCAAGGGGGTCCTATGGCTACACCTTC
-,TRBV10-3,once,TRBJ1-1,CAISDAGAGNTEAFF,TGTGCCATCAGTGACGCGGGCGCGGGGAACACTGAAGCTTTCTTT
TRBD2,TRBV3-1/TRBV3-2,-,TRBJ2-1,CASSPLAANNEQFF,TGTGCCAGCAGCCCACTAGCGGCCAACAATGAGCAGTTCTTC
-,TRBV19,-,TRBJ1-6,CASSIQGSPYNSPLHF,TGTGCCAGTAGTATACAGGGGTCGCCCTATAATTCACCCCTCCACTTT
-,TRBV30,-,TRBJ1-5,CAWSAGVTQPQHF,TGTGCCTGGAGTGCAGGGGTAACTCAGCCCCAGCATTTT
TRBD1,TRBV16,-,TRBJ1-1,CASSQSRTGAEEAFF,TGTGCCAGCAGCCAATCCCGGACAGGGGCCGAGGAAGCTTTCTTT
-,TRBV5-1,-,TRBJ1-1,CASSLSQGPLNTEAFF,TGCGCCAGCAGCTTGAGCCAGGGTCCCTTGAACACTGAAGCTTTCTTT